Described below is a single T cell receptor (beta chain) sequence and its context. Between the trimmed V and J ends, which lost 4 bases and 6 bases, there was a span of 10 bases. The CDR3 sequence is 13 residues long. Germline V lookup: CDR1 SNHLY, CDR2 FYNNEI. This entry belongs to a study of blood T cell repertoires in COVID-19. Overall study: The analysed material was cDNA or gDNA that came from T cells, B-cell-depleted T cells, or PBMCs.

Original data processing: Amplification from reference gene primers served as the basis for estimated nucleated cell counts. Sequencing was performed with immunoSEQ multiplex PCR; in TCRdb, only in-frame clones are kept and a portion is missing. D and trimming come from the DNA, and the V and J calls and clone size come from that table. The data hold some 46,000 clones, with approximately 70% observed a single time. The clonotype originates from a man older than 75 with acute or convalescent COVID-19. Sequences were obtained from peripheral blood. The chain has TRBV2 and TRBJ1-5, with TRBD1 as a possible D gene (5 bases). For the CDR3, the DNA is TGTGCCAGCAGTGGGGGACTCGGTCAGCCCCAGCATTTT. This codes for CASSGGLGQPQHF.